This entry concerns a single T cell receptor (beta chain). The data were taken from a study of T cell repertoires in cytomegalovirus infection. Germline trimming cut 5 bases from V and 6 bases from J; bases unmatched to any gene: 7. Germline CDR1 and CDR2: MDHEN and SYDVKM. CDR3 size: 14 residues. TCRdb redid the calling of the reads with MiXCR, one entry per CDR3 protein. The sample lists some 600,000 distinct CDR3 sequences, around 24% occurring once. The source material was CD8+ T cells from PBMCs. The TCR sequence derives from a human donor in good health (CMV status not recorded). Some clones in this sample may be carry-over from other donors' samples. The chain joins TRBV28 to TRBJ1-5, with TRBD1 matching over 7 bases. This chain's CDR3 is CASSPLTGPQPQHF. In nucleotides, the CDR3 is TGTGCCAGCAGTCCTTTGACAGGGCCTCAGCCCCAGCATTTT. Combining the CDR3 with reference TRBV28 and TRBJ1-5 gives the whole variable domain DVKVTQSSRYLVKRTGEKVFLECVQDMDHENMFWYRQDPGLGLRLIYFSYDVKMKEKGDIPEGYSVSREKKERFSLILESASTNQTSMYLCASSPLTGPQPQHFGDGTRLSIL.